Listed below are T cell receptor beta chains from one sample, sequenced in a study of cytomegalovirus exposure and HLA in healthy donors. Profiling relied on immunoSEQ multiplex PCR, and the TCRdb table lists in-frame clones only, not all of them. The sample spans 34,000 or so clones; the ten largest clones claim roughly 5%. The specimen sequenced was PBMCs. Receptor source: a female donor in good health and CMV-seronegative. Both conserved end residues are part of each CDR3. The D gene is left open where the match is weak.

d_call	v_call	cdr3_length	j_call	cdr3_aa	cdr3_nt
.	TRBV19	14	TRBJ2-2	CASRVTWDIRELFF	TGTGCCAGTAGAGTTACGTGGGACATACGGGAGCTGTTTTTT
.	TRBV5-1	12	TRBJ1-1	CASSSGNTEAFF	TGCGCCAGCAGCTCGGGGAACACTGAAGCTTTCTTT
TRBD2	TRBV27	15	TRBJ2-3	CASSQLAGYTDTQYF	TGTGCCAGCAGCCAGCTAGCGGGGTACACAGATACGCAGTATTTT
.	TRBV4-2	15	TRBJ1-4	CASSQGGKGGEKLFF	TGTGCCAGCAGCCAAGGTGGGAAAGGGGGAGAAAAACTGTTTTTT
TRBD1	TRBV6-6	13	TRBJ2-7	CASSYRDSHEQYF	TGTGCCAGCAGTTACCGGGACAGCCACGAGCAGTACTTC
TRBD1	TRBV6-6	14	TRBJ2-7	CASTGTGARGEQYF	TGTGCCAGCACTGGGACAGGGGCAAGGGGCGAGCAGTACTTC
TRBD1	TRBV5-4	18	TRBJ1-1	CASSLVVRGPKLNTEAFF	TGTGCCAGCAGCTTGGTAGTTAGGGGGCCCAAGCTGAACACTGAAGCTTTCTTT
.	TRBV6-5	14	TRBJ1-5	CASRQTNSNQPQHF	TGTGCCAGTCGACAGACCAATAGCAATCAGCCCCAGCATTTT
.	TRBV6-6	13	TRBJ2-1	CASSYRAGGEQFF	TGTGCCAGCAGTTACAGGGCTGGGGGCGAGCAGTTCTTC
.	TRBV7-2	15	TRBJ2-5	CASSLVPIQGETQYF	TGTGCCAGCAGCTTAGTTCCGATCCAGGGAGAGACCCAGTACTTC
TRBD2	TRBV19	17	TRBJ2-5	CASSLGLAGVVGETQYF	TGTGCCAGTAGTCTGGGACTAGCGGGGGTCGTAGGAGAGACCCAGTACTTC
.	TRBV5-8	12	TRBJ1-5	CASSLLGQPQHF	TGTGCCAGCAGCTTGCTAGGTCAGCCCCAGCATTTT